These 11 T cell receptor beta chains share one sample of origin, sequenced in a study of shared clonotypes between healthy human individuals. Clones were sequenced by immunoSEQ multiplex PCR, and TCRdb holds only the in-frame ones, with some missing. Of millions of clones in the sample, about 94% were seen once. In the naive CD8 group, cells lacked CD45RO and were positively selected for CCR7, so terminally differentiated effector memory CD45RA+ cells were left out. Material for sequencing was naive CD8+ T cells sorted from blood. The receptors were sampled from a man between 18 and 29 years old in good health.

Note on this clone: The same CDR3 also results from other DNA sequences found in this sample. The V and J genes are TRBV5-4 and TRBJ2-7; possibly TRBD2 for D (6 bases). Trimming removed 2 bases from V and 6 bases from J, with 9 bases in between. CDR1 is SGHNT and CDR2 is YYREEE in the germline V gene (reference sequence). The CDR3 extends over 12 amino acids. The chain's CDR3 is CASSFQGGEQYF. In DNA form, the CDR3 reads TGTGCCAGCAGCTTCCAGGGAGGCGAGCAGTACTTC.

The gene calls are TRBV25-1 and TRBJ2-5, with TRBD2 matching 7 bases. There are 15 residues in the CDR3. CDR1 is MGHDK, CDR2 SYGVNS, per germline. V was clipped by 3 bases and J by 1 base; unmatched bases: 5. In nucleotides, the CDR3 is TGTGCCAGCAGTGACCCAGCGGGGCCCCAAGAGACCCAGTACTTC. Encoded protein: CASSDPAGPQETQYF.

The gene calls are TRBV5-4 and TRBJ2-3, with TRBD2 identical over 11 bases. V shed 4 bases and J 4 bases; nucleotides not matched to a gene: 5. CDR3 length equals 15 residues. Germline-derived CDR1 and CDR2 are SGHNT and YYREEE (reference sequence). CDR3 amino acids: CASSRLAGPPDTQYF. In DNA, the CDR3 is TGTGCCAGCAGCAGACTAGCGGGACCCCCAGATACGCAGTATTTT.

About this clone: Other DNA sequences from this sample encode an identical CDR3 as well. CDR3 region: CASSLGGGEQYF. CDR3 bases: TGTGCCAGCAGCTTAGGAGGCGGCGAGCAGTACTTC. The rearrangement joins TRBV11-3 to TRBJ2-7; D is ambiguous. V was clipped by 1 base and J by 6 bases, with 7 bases between them. CDR1 SGHNT and CDR2 YENEEA come from the germline V gene. There are 12 residues in the CDR3.

This clone was recorded only once. The chain has TRBV27 and TRBJ1-1; D remains ambiguous. V lost 8 bases and J lost 0, with 13 bases in between. Germline CDR1 MNHEY, CDR2 SMNVEV (reference sequence). CDR3 length: 14 residues. The CDR3 here is CASCPKPMNTEAFF. For the CDR3, the DNA is TGTGCCAGCTGTCCGAAGCCGATGAACACTGAAGCTTTCTTT.

Regarding this clone: In the same sample, other DNA sequences code for this CDR3. The rearrangement joins TRBV7-2 to TRBJ2-7, with no clear D. The CDR3 extends over 11 amino acids. Trimming left V 5 bases short and J 3 bases short, with 5 bases between. Germline V gives CDR1 SGHTA, CDR2 FQGNSA. CDR3 in DNA: TGTGCCAGCAGCCTCCGCTACGAGCAGTACTTC. The encoded protein is CASSLRYEQYF.

Concerning this clone itself: An end of the junction does not agree with germline; a read error may underlie this. The rearrangement joins TRBV4-2 to TRBJ1-2; 9 nucleotides agree with TRBD1. The CDR3 contains 17 residues. Germline loops: CDR1 LGHNA, CDR2 YNFKEQ. The CDR3 reads CASSQDSGQGGDYGYTF. The CDR3 nucleotides are TGTGCCAGCAGCCAAGATTCGGGACAGGGAGGCGACTATGGCTACACTTTC.

V usage is TRBV27 and J usage is TRBJ2-3, with D possibly matching TRBD2 (6 bases). The V gene's germline CDR1 is MNHEY and CDR2 SMNVEV (reference sequence). The V and J ends lost 6 bases and 11 bases respectively, with 18 bases between them. This CDR3 spans 13 amino acids. The chain's CDR3 is CASSTSNWDWQYF. CDR3 bases: TGTGCCAGCAGCACTTCAAATTGGGACTGGCAGTATTTT.

This clone has just one count. The CDR3 here is CSVEDGGSPEAFF. The DNA for the CDR3 is TGCAGCGTTGAAGATGGGGGTTCCCCCGAAGCTTTCTTT. This chain connects TRBV29-1 to TRBJ1-1, with D possibly matching TRBD1 (5 bases). Germline CDR1 reads SQVTM; CDR2 reads ANQGSEA. V was shortened by 0 bases and J by 8 bases, with 13 bases between the two germline ends. This CDR3 is 13 amino acids long.

The chain uses TRBV11-2 and TRBJ2-1; a weak D match, TRBD1 (7 bases). V was pared by 8 bases and J by 6 bases, with 17 bases between. Per the germline V gene, CDR1 is SGHAT and CDR2 is FQNNGV. This CDR3 contains 14 residues. The CDR3 here is CASRAGGSGNEQFF. The CDR3, as DNA: TGTGCCAGCCGAGCAGGGGGGAGTGGCAATGAGCAGTTCTTC.

The chain recombines TRBV4-1 with TRBJ2-7; 7 bases agree with TRBD1. The CDR3 length is 14 residues. Germline lookup yields CDR1 MGHRA and CDR2 YSYEKL. Unmatched junction bases numbered 5, after V lost 6 bases and J lost 0 bases. DNA for the CDR3: TGCGCCAGCAGTATTAACAGGGGCTCCTACGAGCAGTACTTC. Translated: CASSINRGSYEQYF.